The rows below give T cell receptor beta chains drawn from one sample of a study of PD-L1 blockade in urothelial cancer. Some clones are missing from TCRdb's copy, which holds only in-frame ones; the method was immunoSEQ multiplex PCR. The sample holds more than 90,000 clones, more than 75% seen once. Material: PBMCs, obtained around atezolizumab (anti-PD-L1) treatment. The receptors derive from a man aged 55 to 70 with urothelial cancer. The conserved cysteine and the conserved F or W are not part of the CDR3 here. The order of the fields is clone size, D gene, V gene, J gene, CDR3 protein. A D gene is named only where the DNA matches it firmly. Size is omitted from some rows. Given values are once, few, many or a class for expanded clones.

clone_size: -
d_call: -
v_call: TRBV27
j_call: TRBJ2-7
cdr3_aa: ASRGFLPYEQY

clone_size: -
d_call: TRBD1
v_call: TRBV28
j_call: TRBJ1-2
cdr3_aa: ASTSQGAGGYGYT

clone_size: -
d_call: -
v_call: TRBV6-5
j_call: TRBJ2-7
cdr3_aa: ASSYSVADYEQY

clone_size: -
d_call: TRBD1
v_call: TRBV4-1
j_call: TRBJ2-7
cdr3_aa: ASSQGTGDTLYEQY

clone_size: -
d_call: TRBD1
v_call: TRBV2
j_call: TRBJ1-1
cdr3_aa: ASRPYRGNTEAF

clone_size: -
d_call: -
v_call: TRBV19
j_call: TRBJ1-1
cdr3_aa: ASSTHQGGVTAF

clone_size: -
d_call: TRBD2
v_call: TRBV28
j_call: TRBJ2-7
cdr3_aa: ASSTPGGGGYHEQY

clone_size: few
d_call: -
v_call: TRBV19
j_call: TRBJ1-6
cdr3_aa: ASTFDMGLNSPLH

clone_size: -
d_call: -
v_call: TRBV5-1
j_call: TRBJ2-7
cdr3_aa: ASSLGQSLGEQY

clone_size: -
d_call: -
v_call: TRBV7-8
j_call: TRBJ2-2
cdr3_aa: ASSLRPGGGTGELF

clone_size: -
d_call: -
v_call: TRBV30
j_call: TRBJ2-5
cdr3_aa: AWSLGHRETQY

clone_size: -
d_call: -
v_call: TRBV2
j_call: TRBJ2-6
cdr3_aa: ASSADSSGANVLT

clone_size: -
d_call: -
v_call: TRBV5-4
j_call: TRBJ1-1
cdr3_aa: ASSLEVGALTEAF

clone_size: -
d_call: -
v_call: TRBV2
j_call: TRBJ2-1
cdr3_aa: ASSTGGASSYNEQF

clone_size: -
d_call: TRBD1
v_call: TRBV5-4
j_call: TRBJ1-1
cdr3_aa: ASSLPQGAGTEAF

clone_size: -
d_call: TRBD2
v_call: TRBV28
j_call: TRBJ2-7
cdr3_aa: ASTTLLAGGPGQY

clone_size: -
d_call: -
v_call: TRBV7-2
j_call: TRBJ1-1
cdr3_aa: ASSLYPGLNTEAF

clone_size: -
d_call: TRBD2
v_call: TRBV2
j_call: TRBJ2-3
cdr3_aa: ASTPIAGGGADTQY

clone_size: -
d_call: TRBD1
v_call: TRBV4-1
j_call: TRBJ1-4
cdr3_aa: ASSPGDRDTEKLF

clone_size: -
d_call: TRBD1
v_call: TRBV10-3
j_call: TRBJ2-3
cdr3_aa: AVQGSADTQY

clone_size: -
d_call: -
v_call: TRBV7-7
j_call: TRBJ2-3
cdr3_aa: ASSPDRASTDTQY

clone_size: -
d_call: TRBD2
v_call: TRBV19
j_call: TRBJ2-1
cdr3_aa: ASSKGTSGGIYNEQF

clone_size: -
d_call: -
v_call: TRBV7-9
j_call: TRBJ2-6
cdr3_aa: ASSLATGYTGANVLT

clone_size: -
d_call: -
v_call: TRBV6-1
j_call: TRBJ2-4
cdr3_aa: ASSERKGGLSKNIQY

clone_size: few
d_call: -
v_call: TRBV7-2
j_call: TRBJ1-1
cdr3_aa: ASSSSGQWHTEAF

clone_size: few
d_call: TRBD1
v_call: TRBV11-2
j_call: TRBJ2-7
cdr3_aa: ASSVDRDDEQY

clone_size: -
d_call: TRBD2
v_call: TRBV5-1
j_call: TRBJ2-4
cdr3_aa: ASSLNGGAKNIQY

clone_size: -
d_call: TRBD1
v_call: TRBV5-1
j_call: TRBJ1-3
cdr3_aa: ASSQGTGGNTIY

clone_size: -
d_call: TRBD1
v_call: TRBV2
j_call: TRBJ2-4
cdr3_aa: ASSRDRLVFAAKNIQY

clone_size: -
d_call: TRBD1
v_call: TRBV7-9
j_call: TRBJ2-7
cdr3_aa: ASSRHRGPEQY

clone_size: -
d_call: -
v_call: TRBV6-1
j_call: TRBJ1-1
cdr3_aa: ASRLGATEAF

clone_size: -
d_call: TRBD1
v_call: TRBV28
j_call: TRBJ1-1
cdr3_aa: ASSDWTGVEAF

clone_size: -
d_call: -
v_call: TRBV6-1
j_call: TRBJ1-2
cdr3_aa: ASSESTDYGYT

clone_size: -
d_call: -
v_call: TRBV28
j_call: TRBJ1-1
cdr3_aa: ASSFPRQALNTEAF

clone_size: -
d_call: -
v_call: TRBV28
j_call: TRBJ2-1
cdr3_aa: ASRHGLRINEQF

clone_size: once
d_call: TRBD1
v_call: TRBV28
j_call: TRBJ1-1
cdr3_aa: ASSLPGQLNTEAF

clone_size: -
d_call: TRBD1
v_call: TRBV19
j_call: TRBJ1-2
cdr3_aa: ASIQDRNNYGYT

clone_size: -
d_call: TRBD1
v_call: TRBV5-6
j_call: TRBJ2-5
cdr3_aa: ASSFPTGREETQY

clone_size: few
d_call: TRBD1
v_call: TRBV7-9
j_call: TRBJ2-6
cdr3_aa: ASTGQGGPGANVLT

clone_size: -
d_call: -
v_call: TRBV9
j_call: TRBJ2-1
cdr3_aa: ASSRGGSDNEQF

clone_size: -
d_call: -
v_call: TRBV28
j_call: TRBJ1-3
cdr3_aa: ASSPRGKSGNTIY

clone_size: -
d_call: -
v_call: TRBV6-5
j_call: TRBJ1-1
cdr3_aa: ASRGTGLVAEAF

clone_size: -
d_call: TRBD1
v_call: TRBV5-4
j_call: TRBJ2-7
cdr3_aa: ASRSNGQGFYEQY

clone_size: once
d_call: -
v_call: TRBV5-4
j_call: TRBJ1-4
cdr3_aa: ASSWGQEEEKLF

clone_size: -
d_call: -
v_call: TRBV19
j_call: TRBJ2-5
cdr3_aa: ASSTSRPQETQY

clone_size: -
d_call: -
v_call: TRBV6-5
j_call: TRBJ2-1
cdr3_aa: ASSLPGQLNEQF

clone_size: -
d_call: -
v_call: TRBV5-1
j_call: TRBJ2-1
cdr3_aa: ASSLVATRDSYNEQF

clone_size: -
d_call: -
v_call: TRBV18
j_call: TRBJ2-2
cdr3_aa: ASSPQQGLDTGELF

clone_size: -
d_call: -
v_call: TRBV19
j_call: TRBJ1-2
cdr3_aa: ASSIDRWDSPNYGYT

clone_size: -
d_call: -
v_call: TRBV29-1
j_call: TRBJ2-2
cdr3_aa: SVDPTGLNTGELF

clone_size: -
d_call: -
v_call: TRBV6-1
j_call: TRBJ2-7
cdr3_aa: ASSTTPSSYEQY

clone_size: -
d_call: -
v_call: TRBV6-5
j_call: TRBJ1-5
cdr3_aa: ASRSYSNQPQH

clone_size: -
d_call: -
v_call: TRBV6-5
j_call: TRBJ1-1
cdr3_aa: ASSLAGGGTEAF